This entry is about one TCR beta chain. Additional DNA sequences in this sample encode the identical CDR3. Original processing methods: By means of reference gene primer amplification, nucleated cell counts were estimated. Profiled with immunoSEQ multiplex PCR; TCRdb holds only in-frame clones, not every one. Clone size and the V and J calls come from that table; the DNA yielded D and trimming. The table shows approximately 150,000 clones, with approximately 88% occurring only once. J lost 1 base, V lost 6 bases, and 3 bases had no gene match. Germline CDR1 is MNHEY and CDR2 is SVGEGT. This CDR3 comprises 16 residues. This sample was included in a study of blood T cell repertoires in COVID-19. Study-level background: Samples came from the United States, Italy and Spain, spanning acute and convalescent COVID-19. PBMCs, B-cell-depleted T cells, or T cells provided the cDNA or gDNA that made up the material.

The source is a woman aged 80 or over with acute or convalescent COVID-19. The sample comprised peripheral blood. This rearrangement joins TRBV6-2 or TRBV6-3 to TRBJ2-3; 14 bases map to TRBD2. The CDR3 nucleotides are TGTGCCAGCAGCCCGGGACTAGCGGGGGGCACAGATACGCAGTATTTT. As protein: CASSPGLAGGTDTQYF.